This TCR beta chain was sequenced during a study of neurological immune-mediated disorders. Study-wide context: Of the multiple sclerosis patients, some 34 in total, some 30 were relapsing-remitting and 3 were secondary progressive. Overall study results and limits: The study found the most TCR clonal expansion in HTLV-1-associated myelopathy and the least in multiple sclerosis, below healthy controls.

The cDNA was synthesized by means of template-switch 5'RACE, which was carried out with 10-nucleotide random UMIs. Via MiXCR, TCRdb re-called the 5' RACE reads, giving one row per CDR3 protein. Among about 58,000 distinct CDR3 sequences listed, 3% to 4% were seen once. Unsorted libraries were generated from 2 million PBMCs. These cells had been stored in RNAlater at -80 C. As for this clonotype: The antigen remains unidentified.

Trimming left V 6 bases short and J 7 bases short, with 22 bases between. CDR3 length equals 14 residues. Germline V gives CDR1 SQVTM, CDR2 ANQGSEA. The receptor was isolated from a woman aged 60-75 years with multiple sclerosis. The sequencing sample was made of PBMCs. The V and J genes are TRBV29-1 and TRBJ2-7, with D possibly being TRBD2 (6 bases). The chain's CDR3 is CSVSVGGITREQYF. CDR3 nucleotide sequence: TGCAGCGTGAGTGTAGGCGGGATCACACGGGAGCAGTACTTC.